This entry lists 15 T cell receptor beta chains sequenced from one sample in a study of T-cell memory formation after mild COVID-19. Via MiXCR, TCRdb re-called the 5' RACE reads, giving one row per CDR3 protein. The sample contains around 55,000 distinct CDR3 sequences, more than 8% of which appear only once. Sequencing used PBMCs or a T cell subset sorted from them (not recorded which). The receptors come from a man younger than 30 who had mild COVID-19 (a few samples of this study predate the infection). Cell type and time point are not known.

This clonotype occurred many times. The chain joins TRBV2 to TRBJ2-3; tentatively, D is TRBD2 (6 bases). CDR3 length: 14 amino acids. Trimming removed 5 bases from V and 3 bases from J, with 12 bases in between. CDR1 is SNHLY, CDR2 FYNNEI, per germline. CDR3 amino acids: CASSRTTITDTQYF. In nucleotides, the CDR3 is TGTGCCAGCAGTCGGACTACCATTACAGATACGCAGTATTTT.

With respect to this clonotype: A much larger clone lies one base from this, so it may be a read error. This is likely a read error, given that the CDR3 carries no conserved phenylalanine or tryptophan at its end. The rearrangement uses TRBV5-1 and TRBJ2-3, with TRBD2 matching over 7 bases. V gave up 4 bases and J gave up 4 bases; unmatched junction bases: 6. CDR3 size: 14 residues. Per the germline V gene, CDR1 is SGHRS and CDR2 is YFSETQ. CDR3 sequence (DNA): TGCGCCAGCAGCCGGAGCGGGGCTTCAGATACGCAGTATTGT. Its protein product is CASSRSGASDTQYC.

The gene calls are TRBV15 and TRBJ2-7, with a tentative D call TRBD2 (6 bases). The CDR3 length is 14 residues. V was clipped by 1 base and J by 7 bases, with 14 bases between them. Germline-derived CDR1 and CDR2 are LNHNV and YYDKDF (reference sequence). CDR3 DNA: TGTGCCACCAGCAGAGCGTCGGGGGAAGGGGAGCAGTACGTC. Translation gives CATSRASGEGEQYV.

This clonotype was seen many times. This CDR3 is CATSSKGGQGSYNEQFF. For the CDR3, the DNA is TGTGCCACCAGCTCCAAGGGGGGACAGGGCTCCTACAATGAGCAGTTCTTC. The chain joins TRBV15 to TRBJ2-1, with 9 bases aligning to TRBD1. Germline CDR1 LNHNV, CDR2 YYDKDF (reference sequence). V was pared by 5 bases and J by 0 bases, with 8 bases of the junction left unmatched. The CDR3 has 17 amino acids.

This clonotype has just a few counts. The chain uses TRBV7-2 and TRBJ2-5; 12 bases align to TRBD2. Germline V gene sequence: CDR1 SGHTA, CDR2 FQGNSA. CDR3 size: 17 residues. The ends lost 1 base at V and 5 bases at J; junction bases unmatched: 8. CDR3 in amino acids: CASSLGASGGAFETQYF. The CDR3 coding sequence is TGTGCCAGCAGCTTAGGTGCTAGCGGGGGGGCCTTCGAGACCCAGTACTTC.

This clonotype has at least ten counts. This chain joins TRBV7-9 and TRBJ2-1; 7 bases map to TRBD1. J lost 6 bases, V lost 3 bases, and 11 bases had no gene match. This CDR3 contains 16 residues. The germline gives CDR1 SEHNR, CDR2 FQNEAQ (reference sequence). The CDR3 is CASSFSTDRDLNEQFF. DNA of the CDR3: TGTGCCAGCAGCTTCTCTACCGACAGGGATCTCAATGAGCAGTTCTTC.

The table lists this clonotype with many counts. V is TRBV7-3 and J is TRBJ2-3; possibly TRBD1 for D (5 bases). Trimming removed 5 bases from V and 4 bases from J, with 13 bases in between. Germline V lookup: CDR1 SGHTA, CDR2 FQGTGA. The CDR3 is 14 amino acids. CDR3 sequence: CASSRAGLPDTQYF. Written as DNA, the CDR3 is TGTGCCAGCAGCCGGGCAGGGCTCCCAGATACGCAGTATTTT.

There are a few counts of this clonotype. The chain recombines TRBV10-3 with TRBJ1-2, with D perhaps TRBD1 (5 bases). The CDR3 contains 13 residues. Deletions cut 7 bases from V and 3 bases from J, with 12 bases between. Germline V gene lookup returns CDR1 ENHRY and CDR2 SYGVKD. CDR3 nucleotide sequence: TGTGCCATCAATGGGGACGGACACTATGGCTACACCTTC. It translates to CAINGDGHYGYTF.

V usage is TRBV28 and J usage is TRBJ1-3; 10 bases are a match to TRBD1. V gave up 7 bases and J gave up 5 bases; unmatched junction bases: 8. The CDR3 extends over 15 amino acids. The germline V gene encodes CDR1 MDHEN and CDR2 SYDVKM. The CDR3 region is CASNPRTGGRNTIYF. DNA for the CDR3: TGTGCCAGCAATCCTCGGACAGGGGGAAGAAACACCATATATTTT.

This clonotype was seen more than once but under ten times. The V and J genes are TRBV6-5 and TRBJ2-2; D is unclear. The germline V gene encodes CDR1 MNHEY and CDR2 SVGAGI. The V end was cut by 0 bases, the J end by 4 bases, with 9 bases between. This CDR3 region has 15 residues. The CDR3 bases are TGTGCCAGCAGTTACTCGTTATCTGTCACCGGGGAGCTGTTTTTT. Residues: CASSYSLSVTGELFF.

The CDR3 nucleotides are TGCGCCAGCAGCAACGACAACCAAGAGACCCAGTACTTC. Amino acids: CASSNDNQETQYF. This chain connects TRBV5-1 to TRBJ2-5; D remains unclear. There are 13 residues in the CDR3. Germline assignment: CDR1 SGHRS and CDR2 YFSETQ. Between the trimmed V and J ends, which lost 4 bases and 0 bases, there was a span of 7 bases.

The chain couples TRBV7-2 to TRBJ2-1; 13 nucleotides match TRBD2. Losses at the gene ends were 6 bases for V and 4 bases for J; bases not matched to a gene: 3. CDR1 is SGHTA, CDR2 FQGNSA, per germline. The CDR3 has 15 amino acids. The CDR3, as DNA: TGTGCCAGCAGACAGACTAGCGGGGGGTACAATGAGCAGTTCTTC. It encodes CASRQTSGGYNEQFF.

This clonotype was observed a handful of times. The CDR3 region is CASSVERGRNQPQHF. The DNA of the CDR3 is TGTGCCAGCAGCGTAGAACGGGGGCGTAATCAGCCCCAGCATTTT. The chain links TRBV7-2 to TRBJ1-5, with D possibly TRBD1 on 6 matching bases. Trimming removed 5 bases at V and 4 bases at J, with 15 bases between. The CDR3 covers 15 residues. Germline lookup yields CDR1 SGHTA and CDR2 FQGNSA.

This clonotype was counted between two and nine times. This chain links TRBV4-3 with TRBJ1-4; perhaps TRBD1 as D (6 bases). The germline CDR1 and CDR2 sequences are LGHNA and YSLEER. With 6 bases removed from V and 8 bases from J, the gap between germline ends came to 25 bases. The length of the CDR3 is 17 residues. This CDR3 reads CASSRTPPGGIGEKLFF. The CDR3, as DNA: TGCGCCAGCAGTCGAACGCCTCCCGGGGGCATAGGGGAAAAACTGTTTTTT.

This clonotype was seen many times. The chain joins TRBV5-1 to TRBJ2-5; D is perhaps TRBD1 (5 bases). Germline CDR1 is SGHRS and CDR2 is YFSETQ. V lost 7 bases, J lost 5 bases, and 15 bases lay in between. The CDR3 length is 13 residues. CDR3 amino acids: CASSSQWGETQYF. The CDR3 nucleotides read TGCGCCAGCTCCTCTCAATGGGGCGAGACCCAGTACTTC.